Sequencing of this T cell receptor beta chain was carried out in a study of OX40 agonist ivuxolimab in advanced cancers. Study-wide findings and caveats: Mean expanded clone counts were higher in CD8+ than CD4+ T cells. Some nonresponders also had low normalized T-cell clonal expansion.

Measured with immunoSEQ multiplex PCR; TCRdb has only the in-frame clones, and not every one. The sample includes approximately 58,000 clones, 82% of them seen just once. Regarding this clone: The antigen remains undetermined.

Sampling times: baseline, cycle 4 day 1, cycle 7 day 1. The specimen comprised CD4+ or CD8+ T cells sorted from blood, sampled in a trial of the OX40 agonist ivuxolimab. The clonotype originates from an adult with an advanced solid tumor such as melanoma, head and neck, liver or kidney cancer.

In DNA, the CDR3 is TGTGCCACCAGCAGGGAAGACAGGCAAGAGACCCAGTACTTC. It yields the protein CATSREDRQETQYF. This chain uses TRBV15 with TRBJ2-5; possibly TRBD1 for D (6 bases). CDR1 LNHNV and CDR2 YYDKDF come from the germline V gene (reference sequence). V gave up 3 bases and J gave up 2 bases, with 10 bases separating them. CDR3 length: 14 amino acids.